This T cell receptor beta chain originates from a study of siplizumab effects on memory and regulatory T cells (dated 2019 in TCRdb). Notes on the research overall: The study examined how the anti-CD2 antibody siplizumab affects alloreactive T-cell subsets in allogeneic mixed lymphocyte reactions built from human PBMCs. Study-wide findings and limitations: No functional confirmation was obtained for the suppressive function of proliferating Tregs from siplizumab cultures. A naive or memory phenotype could not be assigned to roughly 75-96% of proliferating CD4+ or CD8+ clones. Because sequences below about 10^-5 frequency were poorly captured, only a minor fraction of alloreactive clones could be mapped to unstimulated subsets. Of the alloreactive CD4+ clones that could be mapped, the Treg-derived share averaged approximately 69% with siplizumab compared with around 25% in control reactions. Unstimulated naive T cells appeared to be more diverse than memory T cells, and naive cells seemed to make a substantial contribution to the alloresponse. The cumulative frequency of alloreactive sequences traceable to unstimulated CD4+ memory T cells was significantly reduced by siplizumab.

Remarks on this clone: Its binding antigen is unknown. Per-nucleotide qualities are absent, and no much larger clonotype sits a single base away.

The library was obtained by the immunoSEQ multiplex PCR assay. Each sample had about 10^5 TCR templates assayed by the deep sequencing platform. Genomic DNA extracted from sorted T cells was used for TCRbeta CDR3 sequencing. The paper's data handling went like this. The R programming language was used for clonal analysis of the TCRbeta CDR3 data. Alloreactive CD4+ and CD8+ clones were defined by comparing unstimulated samples with post-reaction CFSE-low samples. By matching sequences to the repertoires of sorted unstimulated Treg and non-Treg cells, each alloreactive CD4+ clone was assigned a regulatory or non-regulatory origin. The clones in this table, taken by TCRdb from immuneACCESS, are in-frame only. Not every clone is retained; where verified, under half of the shortfall comes from an unresolved V gene, and the cause of the rest is unknown. D and trimming come from the DNA, and the V and J calls and clone size come from that table. Present in this sample are 100,000 to 110,000 clones, 91% of which were seen just once. The ten largest account for around 0.15% of the sample.

Looking up the germline V gene yields CDR1 ENHRY and CDR2 SYGVKD. The CDR3 runs 16 amino acids, cysteine and phenylalanine included. CDR3 DNA only is kept here, 48 bases in frame from base 1. The germline V end is reduced by 2 bases and the J end by 4 bases; junction bases left unmatched: 3. TCRbeta CDR3 sequencing was performed on sorted unstimulated T cells and on proliferating T cells recovered from mixed lymphocyte reactions. Fresh whole blood from over 8 HLA-typed healthy donors was used to isolate PBMCs. Sequencing was done on a sample of CD4+ T cells sorted from blood. The source of this sequence is a human donor in good health. Recombination connected TRBV10-3 to TRBJ2-2, and TRBD2 aligns with 11 junction nucleotides. The nucleotide sequence is given as TGTGCCATCAGTGAGGCTAGCGGGGGGACCACCGGGGAGCTGTTTTTT. It is translated as CAISEASGGTTGELFF.